This record covers a single T cell receptor (beta chain). An equimolar mix of two oligonucleotides served as the beta constant-region primer for TRBC1 and TRBC2. Nested alpha and beta constant-region primers with the SP2 primer drove four PCR rounds on ligated cDNA. TCRdb re-derived calls from the UMI-ligation and nested PCR reads in MiXCR, one entry per CDR3 protein. The sample lists 130,000 or so distinct CDR3 sequences; 35% to 45% were seen once. This record belongs to a study of naive and memory T cell subsets. This CDR3 spans 15 amino acids. Germline CDR1 MNHEY, CDR2 SVGEGT. With 6 bases clipped from V and 5 bases from J, the junction kept 9 bases outside the gene matches.

The sequenced sample was central memory CD4+ T cells from blood. The chain carries TRBV6-2 or TRBV6-3 and TRBJ2-5, with 10 bases lining up with TRBD1. This receptor was identified in a human donor in good health. The CDR3, as DNA: TGTGCCAGCAGACCCCCGGACAGGGGGTTTGAGACCCAGTACTTC. Protein sequence: CASRPPDRGFETQYF.